The clone carrying this T cell receptor (beta chain) has only a few counts. The CDR3 loop spans 17 amino acids. The junction had 8 bases not matched to a gene; V was cut back by 1 base and J by 2 bases. From germline, CDR1 is SGHTA and CDR2 FQGNSA. This specimen belongs to a study of patients and donors after allogeneic stem cell transplantation. TCRdb re-called the RT-PCR reads with MiXCR, one entry per CDR3 protein. Among 410,000 or so distinct CDR3 sequences, approximately 16% were seen once, and the ten largest hold 6% to 8%. This sequence was found in a human donor who was either an allogeneic HSCT recipient or a stem cell or donor lymphocyte infusion donor (not recorded which). It is not recorded whose cells these are; they may come from a transplant donor. Specimen: blood, either unsorted or a sorted T cell fraction (not recorded which). V is TRBV7-2 and J is TRBJ2-4, with 7 positions matching TRBD1. The CDR3 loop reads CASSLGGTAGSKNIQYF. CDR3 coding DNA: TGTGCCAGCAGCTTAGGGGGGACAGCCGGGTCCAAAAACATTCAGTACTTC.